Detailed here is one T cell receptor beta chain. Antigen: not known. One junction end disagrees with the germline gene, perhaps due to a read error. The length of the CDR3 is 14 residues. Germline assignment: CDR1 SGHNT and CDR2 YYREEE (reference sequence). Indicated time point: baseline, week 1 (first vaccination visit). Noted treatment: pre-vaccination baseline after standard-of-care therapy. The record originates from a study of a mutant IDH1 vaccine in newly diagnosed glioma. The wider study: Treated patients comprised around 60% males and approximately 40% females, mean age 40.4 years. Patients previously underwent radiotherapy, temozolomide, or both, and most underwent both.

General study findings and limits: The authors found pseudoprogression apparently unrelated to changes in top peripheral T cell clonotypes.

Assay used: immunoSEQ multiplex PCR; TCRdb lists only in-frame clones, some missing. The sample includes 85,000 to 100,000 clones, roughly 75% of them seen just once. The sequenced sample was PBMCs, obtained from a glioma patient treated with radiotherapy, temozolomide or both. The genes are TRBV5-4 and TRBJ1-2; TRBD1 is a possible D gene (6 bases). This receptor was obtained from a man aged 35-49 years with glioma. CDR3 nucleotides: TGCGCCAGCAGCTACCTTGGACAGTCCTATGGCTACACCTTC. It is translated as CASSYLGQSYGYTF.